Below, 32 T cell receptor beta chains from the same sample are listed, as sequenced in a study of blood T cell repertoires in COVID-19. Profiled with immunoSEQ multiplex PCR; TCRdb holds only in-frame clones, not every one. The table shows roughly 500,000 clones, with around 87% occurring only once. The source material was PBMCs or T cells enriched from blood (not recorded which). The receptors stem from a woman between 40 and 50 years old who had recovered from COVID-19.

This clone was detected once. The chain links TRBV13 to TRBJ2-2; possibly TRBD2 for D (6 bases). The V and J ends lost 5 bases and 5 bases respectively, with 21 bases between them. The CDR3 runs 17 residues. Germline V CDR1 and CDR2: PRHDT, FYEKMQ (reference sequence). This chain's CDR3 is CASSPRGAGYSTGELFF. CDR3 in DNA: TGTGCCAGCAGCCCCCGCGGGGCGGGGTACTCGACCGGGGAGCTGTTTTTT. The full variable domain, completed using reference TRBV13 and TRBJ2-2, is AAGVIQSPRHLIKEKRETATLKCYPIPRHDTVYWYQQGPGQDPQFLISFYEKMQSDKGSIPDRFSAQQFSDYHSELNMSSLELGDSALYFCASSPRGAGYSTGELFFGEGSRLTVL.

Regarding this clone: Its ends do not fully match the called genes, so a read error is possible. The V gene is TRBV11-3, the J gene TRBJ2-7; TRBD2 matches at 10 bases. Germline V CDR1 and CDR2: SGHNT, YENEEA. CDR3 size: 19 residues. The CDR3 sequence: CASSPIPKDLAGASSEQYF. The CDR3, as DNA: TGTGCCAGCAGCCCCATACCCAAAGATCTAGCGGGAGCCTCCTCCGAGCAGTACTTC.

CDR3 protein: CSLTKGAGGLYNEQFF. The CDR3 nucleotides read TGCAGCCTCACCAAGGGGGCGGGAGGGCTCTACAATGAGCAGTTCTTC. The gene calls are TRBV29-1 and TRBJ2-1; 9 positions match TRBD2. The CDR3 has 16 residues. Per the germline V gene, CDR1 is SQVTM and CDR2 is ANQGSEA. Trimming at V came to 8 bases and at J to 3 bases, leaving 14 bases not matched to a gene.

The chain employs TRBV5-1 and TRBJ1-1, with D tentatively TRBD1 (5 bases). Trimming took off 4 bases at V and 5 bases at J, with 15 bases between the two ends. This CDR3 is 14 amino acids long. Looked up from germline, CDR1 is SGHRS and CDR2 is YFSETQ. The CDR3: CASSPASKGTEAFF. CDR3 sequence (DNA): TGCGCCAGCAGCCCCGCCTCAAAGGGGACTGAAGCTTTCTTT.

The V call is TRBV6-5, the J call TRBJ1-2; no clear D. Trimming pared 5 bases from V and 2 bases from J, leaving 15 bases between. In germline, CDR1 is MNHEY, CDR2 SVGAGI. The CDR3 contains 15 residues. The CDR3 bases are TGTGCCAGCAGTCCCTCCCCTGGCAGAAACTATGGCTACACCTTC. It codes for CASSPSPGRNYGYTF.

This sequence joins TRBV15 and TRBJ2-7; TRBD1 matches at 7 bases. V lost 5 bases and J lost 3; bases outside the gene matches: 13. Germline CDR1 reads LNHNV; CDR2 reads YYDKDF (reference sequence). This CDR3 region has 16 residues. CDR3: CATSAPRDRLNYEQYF. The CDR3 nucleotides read TGTGCCACCAGCGCGCCCAGGGACAGACTGAACTACGAGCAGTACTTC. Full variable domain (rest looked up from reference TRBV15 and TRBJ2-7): DAMVIQNPRYQVTQFGKPVTLSCSQTLNHNVMYWYQQKSSQAPKLLFHYYDKDFNNEADTPDNFQSRRPNTSFCFLDIRSPGLGDTAMYLCATSAPRDRLNYEQYFGPGTRLTVT.

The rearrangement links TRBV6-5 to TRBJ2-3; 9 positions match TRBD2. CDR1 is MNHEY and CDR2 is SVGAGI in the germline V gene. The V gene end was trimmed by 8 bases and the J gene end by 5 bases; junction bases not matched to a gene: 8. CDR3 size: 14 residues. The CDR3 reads CASRAGGLQDTQYF. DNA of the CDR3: TGTGCCAGCCGAGCGGGAGGTCTTCAAGATACGCAGTATTTT.

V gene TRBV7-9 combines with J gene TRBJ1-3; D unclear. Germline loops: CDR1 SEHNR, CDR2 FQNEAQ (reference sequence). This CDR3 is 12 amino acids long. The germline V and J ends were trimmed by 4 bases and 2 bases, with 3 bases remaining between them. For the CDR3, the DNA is TGTGCCAGCAGCTCGGCTGGAAACACCATATATTTT. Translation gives CASSSAGNTIYF. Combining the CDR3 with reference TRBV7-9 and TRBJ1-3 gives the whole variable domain DTGVSQNPRHKITKRGQNVTFRCDPISEHNRLYWYRQTLGQGPEFLTYFQNEAQLEKSRLLSDRFSAERPKGSFSTLEIQRTEQGDSAMYLCASSSAGNTIYFGEGSWLTVV.

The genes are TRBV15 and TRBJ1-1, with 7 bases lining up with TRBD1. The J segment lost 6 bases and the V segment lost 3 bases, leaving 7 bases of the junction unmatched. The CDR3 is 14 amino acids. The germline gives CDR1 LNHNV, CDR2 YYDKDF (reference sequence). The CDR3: CATSRTGRGAEAFF. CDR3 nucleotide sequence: TGTGCCACCAGCAGGACAGGGCGAGGCGCTGAAGCTTTCTTT.

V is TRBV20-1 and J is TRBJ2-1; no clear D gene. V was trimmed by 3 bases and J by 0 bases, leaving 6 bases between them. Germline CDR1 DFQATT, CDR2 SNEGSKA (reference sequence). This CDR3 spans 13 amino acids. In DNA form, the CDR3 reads TGCAGTGCTAGTCCCGGCTCCTACAATGAGCAGTTCTTC. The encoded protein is CSASPGSYNEQFF.

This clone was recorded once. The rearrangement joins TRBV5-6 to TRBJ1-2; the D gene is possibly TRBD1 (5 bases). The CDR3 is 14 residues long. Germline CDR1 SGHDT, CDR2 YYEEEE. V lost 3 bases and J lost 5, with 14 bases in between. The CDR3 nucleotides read TGTGCCAGCAGCTCTACGACAGTAGGGTATGGCTACACCTTC. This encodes CASSSTTVGYGYTF.

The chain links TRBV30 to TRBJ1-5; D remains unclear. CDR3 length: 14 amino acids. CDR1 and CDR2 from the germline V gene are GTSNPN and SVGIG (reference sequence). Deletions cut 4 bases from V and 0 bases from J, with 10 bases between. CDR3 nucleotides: TGTGCCTGGAACCGGGATTCTAGCAATCAGCCCCAGCATTTT. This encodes CAWNRDSSNQPQHF.

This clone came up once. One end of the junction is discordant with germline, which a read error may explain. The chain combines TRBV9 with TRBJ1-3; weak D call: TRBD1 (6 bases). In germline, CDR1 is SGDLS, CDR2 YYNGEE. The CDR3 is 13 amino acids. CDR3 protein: CASKGGAGNTIYF. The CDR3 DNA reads TGTGCCAGCAAAGGGGGGGCTGGGAACACCATATATTTT.

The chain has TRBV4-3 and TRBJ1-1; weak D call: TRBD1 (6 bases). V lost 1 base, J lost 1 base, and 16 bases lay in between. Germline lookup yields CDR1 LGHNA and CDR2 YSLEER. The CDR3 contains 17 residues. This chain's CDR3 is CASSQGFRGRANTEAFF. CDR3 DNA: TGCGCCAGCAGCCAAGGGTTCAGGGGCAGGGCGAACACTGAAGCTTTCTTT.

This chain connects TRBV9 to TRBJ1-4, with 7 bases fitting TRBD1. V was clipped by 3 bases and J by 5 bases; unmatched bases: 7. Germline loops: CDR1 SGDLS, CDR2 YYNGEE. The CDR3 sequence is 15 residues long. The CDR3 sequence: CASSARQGQNEKLFF. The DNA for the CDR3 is TGTGCCAGCAGCGCAAGACAGGGCCAGAATGAAAAACTGTTTTTT.

The CDR3 nucleotides are TGTGCCAGTAGACCAGGACTAGCGGGAGGTGAGCAGTTCTTC. Translating it yields CASRPGLAGGEQFF. This sequence joins TRBV19 and TRBJ2-1, with 14 positions matching TRBD2. With V trimmed by 6 bases and J by 9 bases, 4 bases remained unmatched. Germline lookup yields CDR1 LNHDA and CDR2 SQIVND (reference sequence). The CDR3 has 14 amino acids.

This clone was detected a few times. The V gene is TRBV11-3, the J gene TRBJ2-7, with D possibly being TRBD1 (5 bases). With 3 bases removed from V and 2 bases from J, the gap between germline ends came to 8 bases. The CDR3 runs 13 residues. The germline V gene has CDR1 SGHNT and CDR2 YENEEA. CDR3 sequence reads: CASSLRQTYEQYF. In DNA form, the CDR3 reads TGTGCCAGCAGCTTGAGACAGACCTACGAGCAGTACTTC.

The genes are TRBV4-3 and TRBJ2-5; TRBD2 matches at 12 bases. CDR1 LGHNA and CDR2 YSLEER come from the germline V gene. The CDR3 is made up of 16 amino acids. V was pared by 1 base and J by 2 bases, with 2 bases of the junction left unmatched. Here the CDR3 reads CASSQGLAGGQETQYF. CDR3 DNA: TGCGCCAGCAGCCAAGGGCTAGCGGGAGGGCAAGAGACCCAGTACTTC.

CDR3: CSVAKIAGGPGEQYF. The DNA for the CDR3 is TGCAGCGTAGCTAAAATCGCGGGAGGGCCGGGAGAGCAGTACTTC. The chain uses TRBV29-1 and TRBJ2-7; 9 nucleotides match TRBD2. The CDR3 is 15 residues long. V shed 6 bases and J 7 bases; nucleotides not matched to a gene: 16. Germline V lookup: CDR1 SQVTM, CDR2 ANQGSEA.

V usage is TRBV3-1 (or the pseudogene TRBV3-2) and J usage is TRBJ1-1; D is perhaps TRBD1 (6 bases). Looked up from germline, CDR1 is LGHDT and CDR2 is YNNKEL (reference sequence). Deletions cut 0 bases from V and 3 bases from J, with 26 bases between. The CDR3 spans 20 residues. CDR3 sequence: CASSQDRIRDTHLLDTEAFF. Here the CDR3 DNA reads TGTGCCAGCAGCCAAGATCGAATCCGGGACACTCATTTATTGGACACTGAAGCTTTCTTT.

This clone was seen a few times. The CDR3 spells CASSYLGSGRSNYGYTF. The CDR3 nucleotides read TGTGCCAGCAGTTATTTAGGTTCTGGGAGGAGTAACTATGGCTACACCTTC. The chain combines TRBV6-9 with TRBJ1-2; D gene unclear. This CDR3 contains 17 residues. CDR1 MNHGY and CDR2 SVAAGI come from the germline V gene. Trimming cost V 1 base and J 1 base, with 16 bases left between them.

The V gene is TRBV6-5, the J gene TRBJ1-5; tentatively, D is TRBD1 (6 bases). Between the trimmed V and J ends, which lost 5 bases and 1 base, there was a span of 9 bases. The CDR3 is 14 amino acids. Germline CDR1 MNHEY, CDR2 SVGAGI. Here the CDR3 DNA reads TGTGCCAGCAGTCCTACAGGGAGCAATCAGCCCCAGCATTTT. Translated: CASSPTGSNQPQHF.

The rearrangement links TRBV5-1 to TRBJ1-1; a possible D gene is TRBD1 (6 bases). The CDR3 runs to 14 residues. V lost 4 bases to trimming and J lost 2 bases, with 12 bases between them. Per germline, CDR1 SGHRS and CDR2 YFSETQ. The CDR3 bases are TGCGCCAGCAGCGGCAGGGGTTCTAACACTGAAGCTTTCTTT. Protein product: CASSGRGSNTEAFF.

The CDR3 region has the DNA TGTGCCAGCAGCCTGACTAGCGGAGCCTACAATGAGCAGTTCTTC. This gives the protein CASSLTSGAYNEQFF. This rearrangement joins TRBV7-9 to TRBJ2-1, with 9 positions matching TRBD2. This CDR3 is built from 15 residues. Losses at the gene ends were 5 bases for V and 2 bases for J; bases not matched to a gene: 4. Germline assignment: CDR1 SEHNR and CDR2 FQNEAQ (reference sequence).

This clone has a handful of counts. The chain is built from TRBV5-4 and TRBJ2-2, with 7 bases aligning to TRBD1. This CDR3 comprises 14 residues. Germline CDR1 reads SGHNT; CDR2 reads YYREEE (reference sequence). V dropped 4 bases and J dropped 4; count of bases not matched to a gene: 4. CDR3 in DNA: TGTGCCAGCAGCCCAGGACAGGTCACCGGGGAGCTGTTTTTT. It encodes CASSPGQVTGELFF.

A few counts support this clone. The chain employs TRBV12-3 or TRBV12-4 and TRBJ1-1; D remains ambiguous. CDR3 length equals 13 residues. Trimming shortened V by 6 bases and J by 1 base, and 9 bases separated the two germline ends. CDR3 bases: TGTGCCAGCAGACAACAGCAGAACACTGAAGCTTTCTTT. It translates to CASRQQQNTEAFF.

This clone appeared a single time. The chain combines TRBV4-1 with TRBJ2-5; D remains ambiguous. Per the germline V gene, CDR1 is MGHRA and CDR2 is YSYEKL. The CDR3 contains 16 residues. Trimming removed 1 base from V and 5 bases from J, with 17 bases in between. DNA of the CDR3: TGCGCCAGCAGCCAAGCTGCGGCCACCCCTCGGGAGACCCAGTACTTC. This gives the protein CASSQAAATPRETQYF.

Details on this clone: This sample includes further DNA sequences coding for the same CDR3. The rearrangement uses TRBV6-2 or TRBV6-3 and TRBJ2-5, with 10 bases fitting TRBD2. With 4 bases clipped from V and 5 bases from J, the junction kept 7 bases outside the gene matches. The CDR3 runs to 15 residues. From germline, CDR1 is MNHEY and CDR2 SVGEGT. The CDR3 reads CASSLAGGPRETQYF. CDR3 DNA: TGTGCCAGCAGTTTAGCGGGGGGACCCCGGGAGACCCAGTACTTC.

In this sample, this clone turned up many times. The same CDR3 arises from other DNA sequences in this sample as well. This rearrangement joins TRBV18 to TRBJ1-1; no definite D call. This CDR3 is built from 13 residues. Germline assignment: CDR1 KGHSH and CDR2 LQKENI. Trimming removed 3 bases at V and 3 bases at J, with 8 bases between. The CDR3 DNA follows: TGTGCCAGCTCACCGGGCGGGGACACTGAAGCTTTCTTT. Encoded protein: CASSPGGDTEAFF.

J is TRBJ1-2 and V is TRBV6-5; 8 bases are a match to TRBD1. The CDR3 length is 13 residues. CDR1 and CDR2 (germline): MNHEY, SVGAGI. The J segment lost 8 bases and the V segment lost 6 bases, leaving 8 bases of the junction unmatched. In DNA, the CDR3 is TGTGCCAGCAGCGAGGACAGGGAGGGAGGCTACACCTTC. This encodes CASSEDREGGYTF.

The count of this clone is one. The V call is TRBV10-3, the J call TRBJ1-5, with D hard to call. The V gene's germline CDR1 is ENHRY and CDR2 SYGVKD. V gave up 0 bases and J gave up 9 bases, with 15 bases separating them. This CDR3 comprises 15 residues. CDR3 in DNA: TGTGCCATCAGTGAGTCGACACGGACTACGGGGCCCCAGCATTTT. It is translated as CAISESTRTTGPQHF.

DNA for the CDR3: TGTGCCCGCCAACAGGGGGCGGTTCATGGCTACACCTTC. Translated, it gives CARQQGAVHGYTF. This chain joins TRBV30 and TRBJ1-2; 9 bases map to TRBD1. Trimming removed 8 bases from V and 6 bases from J; junction bases left unmatched: 10. Germline assignment: CDR1 GTSNPN and CDR2 SVGIG (reference sequence). CDR3 length: 13 residues.